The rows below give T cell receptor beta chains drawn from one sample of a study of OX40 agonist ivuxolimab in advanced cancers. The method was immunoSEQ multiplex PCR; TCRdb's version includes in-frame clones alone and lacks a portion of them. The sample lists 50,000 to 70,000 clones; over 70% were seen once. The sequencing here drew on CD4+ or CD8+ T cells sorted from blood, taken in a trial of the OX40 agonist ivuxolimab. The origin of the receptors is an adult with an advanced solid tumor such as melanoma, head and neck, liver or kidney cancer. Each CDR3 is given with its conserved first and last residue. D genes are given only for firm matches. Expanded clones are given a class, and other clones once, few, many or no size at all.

TGTGCCAGCAGTTACTTCACCCAGCATTTT	CASSYFTQHF	.	TRBJ1-5	.	TRBV6-5
TGTGCCAGTAGTGTGACAGTCTACTCCTACGAGCAGTACTTC	CASSVTVYSYEQYF	.	TRBJ2-7	.	TRBV19
TGCGCCAGCAGCTTGATGGGTGGCACAGATACGCAGTATTTT	CASSLMGGTDTQYF	.	TRBJ2-3	.	TRBV5-1
TGCGCCAGCAGTGCCCAGCGGGGGTCCCAAGAGACCCAGTACTTC	CASSAQRGSQETQYF	.	TRBJ2-5	TRBD2	TRBV10-1
TGCGCCAGCAGCGAGGGACAGGCAATGGAGACCCAGTACTTC	CASSEGQAMETQYF	.	TRBJ2-5	TRBD1	TRBV5-1
TGTGCCACCAGCAGAGATTTCGGGGCAGCTAATGAAAAACTGTTTTTT	CATSRDFGAANEKLFF	.	TRBJ1-4	.	TRBV15
TGCGCCAGCAGCTTCGGGGGGAGGTACGAGCAGTACTTC	CASSFGGRYEQYF	once	TRBJ2-7	TRBD2	TRBV5-1
TGTGCCAGCAGCCAACTAGCGGGAGGAGTGGATACGCAGTATTTT	CASSQLAGGVDTQYF	.	TRBJ2-3	TRBD2	TRBV5-4
TGTGCCAGTAGTAAGGGCCGCCAGGGACTACGAATTGAGCAGTTCTTC	CASSKGRQGLRIEQFF	.	TRBJ2-1	TRBD2	TRBV19
TGTGCCAGCAGCGTAGACCCCGGACTAGCGGGGGGTACCGGGGAGCTGTTTTTT	CASSVDPGLAGGTGELFF	.	TRBJ2-2	TRBD2	TRBV9
TGTGCCAGCAGGGCCACCGGGACAATGATACCAGATGAGCAGTTCTTC	CASRATGTMIPDEQFF	.	TRBJ2-1	.	TRBV2
TGTGCCAGCAGCCAAGACAGCGGCTCCTACAATGAGCAGTTCTTC	CASSQDSGSYNEQFF	.	TRBJ2-1	.	TRBV5-4
TGTGCCAGCAGCTTTAGGACGGATCCGAACGAGCAGTACTTC	CASSFRTDPNEQYF	few	TRBJ2-7	.	TRBV7-9
TGTGCCTGGAGCCGTAGGTCTGGAAACACCATATATTTT	CAWSRRSGNTIYF	.	TRBJ1-3	.	TRBV30
TGTGCCAGCAGCCCTGGATGGGGTAGCAATCAGCCCCAGCATTTT	CASSPGWGSNQPQHF	.	TRBJ1-5	.	TRBV5-4
TGCAGCGTTGAAGTCCTAGCGGGGGACAATGAGCAGTTCTTC	CSVEVLAGDNEQFF	.	TRBJ2-1	TRBD2	TRBV29-1